These 20 T cell receptor beta chains were sequenced from one sample in a study of blood T cells in healthy people across ages. The use of a sample-barcoded 5' primer and a J-beta primer mix characterized a second PCR of about 6 to 11 cycles. TCRdb reprocessed the 5' RACE reads via MiXCR and lists one record per CDR3 protein. The sample consists of about 1.6 million distinct CDR3 sequences, 30% to 35% of them appearing once. The specimen was blood. These receptor sequences come from a woman in her twenties or thirties in good health.

The chain is built from TRBV11-2 and TRBJ2-2; D is unresolved. Germline V gene lookup returns CDR1 SGHAT and CDR2 FQNNGV. The V and J ends lost 7 bases and 5 bases respectively, with 8 bases between them. The CDR3 runs 12 residues. CDR3 residues: CASTLGTGELFF. CDR3 sequence (DNA): TGTGCCAGCACCCTTGGGACCGGGGAGCTGTTTTTT.

The rearrangement joins TRBV29-1 to TRBJ2-1; either TRBD1 or TRBD2 may fit D (6 bases each). Per the germline V gene, CDR1 is SQVTM and CDR2 is ANQGSEA. There are 13 residues in the CDR3. The ends were cut back, 4 bases at V and 8 bases at J, with 15 bases in the middle. CDR3 amino acids: CSVGGAGVDEQFF. The DNA for the CDR3 is TGCAGCGTTGGCGGGGCAGGGGTCGATGAGCAGTTCTTC.

The chain recombines TRBV4-1 with TRBJ2-1; 8 nucleotides align to TRBD2. The V gene's germline CDR1 is MGHRA and CDR2 YSYEKL. The CDR3 is 16 residues long. J was trimmed by 3 bases and V by 1 base; bases with no gene match: 5. DNA for the CDR3: TGCGCCAGCAGCCAAGTACTAGCGGAGTTCTACAATGAGCAGTTCTTC. Translated, it gives CASSQVLAEFYNEQFF.

This clonotype has a count of ten or more. The rearrangement joins TRBV29-1 to TRBJ2-7; the match to TRBD2 covers 13 bases. Germline-derived CDR1 and CDR2 are SQVTM and ANQGSEA. The CDR3 totals 13 residues. With V trimmed by 6 bases and J by 3 bases, 2 bases remained unmatched. CDR3 protein: CSVRTSGGYEQYF. The CDR3 DNA is TGCAGCGTCCGGACTAGCGGGGGCTACGAGCAGTACTTC.

The chain is built from TRBV29-1 and TRBJ2-5, with 9 bases matching TRBD2. J was trimmed by 4 bases and V by 4 bases; bases with no gene match: 10. From germline, CDR1 is SQVTM and CDR2 ANQGSEA. This CDR3 spans 15 amino acids. The CDR3 bases are TGCAGCGTTGGGGACCTGGCGGGAGGGCGAGAGACCCAGTACTTC. Residues: CSVGDLAGGRETQYF.

This clonotype was seen only a few times. The chain carries TRBV6-5 and TRBJ2-3; D may be TRBD1 or TRBD2 (5 bases each). CDR3 length: 16 residues. V was clipped by 6 bases and J by 0 bases, with 16 bases between them. Germline lookup yields CDR1 MNHEY and CDR2 SVGAGI. CDR3: CASRRKFGASTDTQYF. CDR3 DNA sequence: TGTGCCAGCAGGAGAAAATTCGGGGCTAGCACAGATACGCAGTATTTT.

This clonotype came up many times. V usage is TRBV29-1 and J usage is TRBJ2-7, with 10 bases matching TRBD2. The CDR3 has 14 residues. The V and J ends lost 5 bases and 3 bases, in that order; junction bases with no gene match: 7. Germline-derived CDR1 and CDR2 are SQVTM and ANQGSEA. The CDR3 nucleotides are TGCAGCGTTCCGGCTAGCGGGAGTCACTACGAGCAGTACTTC. Protein: CSVPASGSHYEQYF.

V is TRBV3-1 and J is TRBJ1-1; a weak D match, TRBD1 (6 bases). V shed 2 bases and J shed 4 bases, with 11 bases lying between them. The CDR3 runs 14 residues. The germline CDR1 and CDR2 sequences are LGHDT and YNNKEL (reference sequence). CDR3 sequence reads: CASSQQQGVTEAFF. CDR3 nucleotide sequence: TGTGCCAGCAGCCAACAACAGGGTGTCACTGAAGCTTTCTTT.

The rearrangement links TRBV5-5 to TRBJ2-2; D gene unclear. CDR3 length equals 12 residues. Deletions cut 1 base from V and 8 bases from J, with 6 bases between. In germline, CDR1 is SGHKS, CDR2 YYEKEE (reference sequence). In DNA form, the CDR3 reads TGTGCCAGCAGCTTGTATCAGGGGGAGCTGTTTTTT. Encoded protein: CASSLYQGELFF. Looking up the rest from reference TRBV5-5 and TRBJ2-2 gives the full variable domain: DAGVTQSPTHLIKTRGQQVTLRCSPISGHKSVSWYQQVLGQGPQFIFQYYEKEERGRGNFPDRFSARQFPNYSSELNVNALLLGDSALYLCASSLYQGELFFGEGSRLTVL.

The chain recombines TRBV20-1 with TRBJ2-7, with a tentative D call TRBD2 (5 bases). The germline gives CDR1 DFQATT, CDR2 SNEGSKA (reference sequence). Deletions cut 1 base from V and 6 bases from J, with 13 bases between. The CDR3 is 13 amino acids. In nucleotides, the CDR3 is TGCAGTGCTAGAGTTGAGGGAAGCGGCGAGCAGTACTTC. Translation gives CSARVEGSGEQYF.

The chain couples TRBV20-1 to TRBJ2-7, with unresolved D. V was cut by 1 base and J by 2 bases, with 18 bases left in between. Per the germline V gene, CDR1 is DFQATT and CDR2 is SNEGSKA (reference sequence). CDR3 length equals 16 residues. The CDR3 bases are TGCAGTGCTAGAGGGCTCAGGCAAAACCTCCCCTACGAGCAGTACTTC. Encoded protein: CSARGLRQNLPYEQYF.

This clonotype has ten or more counts. The J gene is TRBJ2-3, the V gene TRBV20-1; perhaps TRBD1 as D (5 bases). Per germline, CDR1 DFQATT and CDR2 SNEGSKA (reference sequence). This CDR3 has 16 residues. With 0 bases removed from V and 3 bases from J, the gap between germline ends came to 16 bases. The CDR3 sequence is CSARDRTRMRTDTQYF. The CDR3 DNA reads as TGCAGTGCTAGAGACAGGACACGAATGAGGACAGATACGCAGTATTTT.

The chain couples TRBV21-1 to TRBJ2-7; no DNA check was done on the table's D call, TRBD1. TRBV21-1 is flagged as a pseudogene. The CDR3 consists of 15 residues. CDR3 sequence reads: CASSKHFRDTYEQYF. DNA of the CDR3: TGTGCCAGCAGCAAACATTTCCGGGACACCTACGAGCAGTACTTC.

The table lists this clonotype with many counts. The chain has TRBV9 and TRBJ2-1, with 11 bases aligning to TRBD1. CDR3 size: 16 residues. The ends lost 0 bases at V and 10 bases at J; junction bases unmatched: 9. CDR1 is SGDLS and CDR2 is YYNGEE in the germline V gene. CDR3 region: CASSVDPGQGDREQFF. The CDR3 nucleotides are TGTGCCAGCAGCGTAGACCCGGGACAGGGGGATCGAGAGCAGTTCTTC.

This clonotype was detected ten times or more. The rearrangement joins TRBV29-1 to TRBJ2-5; tentatively, D is TRBD2 (6 bases). Trimming stripped 8 bases from V and 3 bases from J, with 16 bases between. The CDR3 extends over 13 amino acids. Germline-derived CDR1 and CDR2 are SQVTM and ANQGSEA. CDR3 loop: CSLITSGEETQYF. The CDR3, as DNA: TGCAGCTTAATCACTTCGGGAGAAGAGACCCAGTACTTC.

The table lists this clonotype with many counts. This rearrangement joins TRBV12-3 or TRBV12-4 to TRBJ2-1; unclear D gene. With 3 bases removed from V and 6 bases from J, the gap between germline ends came to 9 bases. This CDR3 region has 13 residues. The CDR3 loop is CASSLGSSNEQFF. The CDR3 bases are TGTGCCAGCAGTTTGGGTAGCTCCAATGAGCAGTTCTTC.

The chain couples TRBV10-3 to TRBJ2-2, with D perhaps TRBD1 or TRBD2 (5 bases each). Germline V lookup: CDR1 ENHRY, CDR2 SYGVKD. This CDR3 comprises 12 residues. The ends were cut back, 11 bases at V and 6 bases at J, with 13 bases in the middle. DNA of the CDR3: TGTGCCGGCAGAGGGACCGCCGGGGAGCTGTTTTTT. This translates into CAGRGTAGELFF.

CDR3 amino acids: CASSVLAGGAETQYF. The CDR3 bases are TGTGCCAGCAGTGTCCTAGCGGGAGGGGCGGAGACCCAGTACTTC. The chain carries TRBV6-1 and TRBJ2-7, with TRBD2 matching 12 bases. The J call may be in error: the DNA end matches TRBJ2-5 better. The CDR3 extends over 15 amino acids. Per the germline V gene, CDR1 is MNHNS and CDR2 is SASEGT.

As concerns this clonotype: A read error may be the cause here, since a much bigger clone is one base away. V usage is TRBV6-6 and J usage is TRBJ2-3; TRBD2 aligns across 7 bases. The CDR3 consists of 15 residues. Per germline, CDR1 MNHNY and CDR2 SVGAGI (reference sequence). CDR3 sequence reads: CASRPIAGSTDTHYF. Here the CDR3 DNA reads TGTGCCAGCAGGCCCATAGCGGGTAGCACAGATACGCACTATTTT.

The J gene is TRBJ2-1, the V gene TRBV7-9; no firm D call. V lost 5 bases and J 6 bases, leaving 23 bases between the germline ends. The germline V gene has CDR1 SEHNR and CDR2 FQNEAQ (reference sequence). The CDR3 covers 17 residues. CDR3 bases: TGTGCCAGCAGCCCCGAGATCCCAAAAAAAGGGTTCAATGAGCAGTTCTTC. It translates to CASSPEIPKKGFNEQFF.